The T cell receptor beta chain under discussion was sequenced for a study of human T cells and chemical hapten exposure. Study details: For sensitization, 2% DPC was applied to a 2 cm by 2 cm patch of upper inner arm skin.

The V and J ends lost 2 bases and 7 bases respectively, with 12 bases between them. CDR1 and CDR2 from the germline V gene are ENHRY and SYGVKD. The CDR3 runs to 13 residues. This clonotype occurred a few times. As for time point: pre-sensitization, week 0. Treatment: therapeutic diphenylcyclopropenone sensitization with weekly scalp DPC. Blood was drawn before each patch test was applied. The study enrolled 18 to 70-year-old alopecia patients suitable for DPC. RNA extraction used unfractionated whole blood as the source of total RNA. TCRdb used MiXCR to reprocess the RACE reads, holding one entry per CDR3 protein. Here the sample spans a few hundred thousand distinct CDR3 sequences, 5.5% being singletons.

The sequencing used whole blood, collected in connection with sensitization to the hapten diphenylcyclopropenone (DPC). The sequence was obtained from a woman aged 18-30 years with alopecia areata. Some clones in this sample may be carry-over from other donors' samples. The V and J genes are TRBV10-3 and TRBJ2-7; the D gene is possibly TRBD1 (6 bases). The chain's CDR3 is CAISEGGEGEQYF. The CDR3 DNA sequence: TGTGCCATCAGTGAGGGGGGCGAGGGAGAGCAGTACTTC.